The 23 T cell receptor beta chains below come from one sample, sequenced in a study of blood T cell repertoires in COVID-19. TCRdb's copy holds only in-frame clones and misses some; the assay was immunoSEQ multiplex PCR. The data show about 250,000 clones, over 70% seen once. Sequenced material: peripheral blood. All receptors come from a woman of 80 years or more with acute or convalescent COVID-19.

The chain joins TRBV6-5 to TRBJ1-1; TRBD1 matches 8 bases. CDR1 and CDR2 from the germline V gene are MNHEY and SVGAGI. This CDR3 has 15 amino acids. The V and J ends lost 5 bases and 0 bases, in that order; junction bases with no gene match: 5. The CDR3 sequence is CASSHYRGMNTEAFF. CDR3 bases: TGTGCCAGCAGTCATTACAGGGGGATGAACACTGAAGCTTTCTTT.

Only a few counts were recorded for this clone. V and J are TRBV3-1 (or the pseudogene TRBV3-2) and TRBJ2-7; D uncertain. Deletions cut 0 bases from V and 10 bases from J, with 13 bases between. Per germline, CDR1 LGHDT and CDR2 YNNKEL (reference sequence). The CDR3 spans 13 residues. CDR3 in amino acids: CASSQDNSYGQYF. Here the CDR3 DNA reads TGTGCCAGCAGCCAAGACAACAGCTACGGACAGTACTTC.

This clone has more than one count but fewer than ten. This rearrangement joins TRBV12-5 to TRBJ2-1, with TRBD2 matching 14 bases. The V gene end was trimmed by 4 bases and the J gene end by 5 bases; junction bases not matched to a gene: 4. The CDR3 extends over 16 amino acids. The germline V gene has CDR1 LGHNT and CDR2 FRNRAP. CDR3 DNA sequence: TGTGCTAGTGGTTGGGGACTAGCGGGGGCTGACAATGAGCAGTTCTTC. It codes for CASGWGLAGADNEQFF.

This clone was counted ten times or more. Other DNA variants within this sample encode the same CDR3. The V gene is TRBV15, the J gene TRBJ1-6; D gene ambiguous. V lost 1 base and J 6 bases, leaving 4 bases between the germline ends. CDR1 and CDR2 (germline): LNHNV, YYDKDF (reference sequence). The CDR3 length is 13 residues. The CDR3 is CATSRGGNSPLHF. The CDR3 bases are TGTGCCACCAGCAGAGGCGGTAATTCACCCCTCCACTTT.

The gene calls are TRBV6-1 and TRBJ1-2; maybe TRBD1 (6 bases). There are 14 residues in the CDR3. The germline V gene has CDR1 MNHNS and CDR2 SASEGT. V lost 6 bases, J lost 6 bases, and 17 bases lay in between. Here the CDR3 DNA reads TGTGCCAGCAGGGGGGACGGGGGGCGGCATGGCTACACCTTC. This codes for CASRGDGGRHGYTF.

V usage is TRBV28 and J usage is TRBJ2-7; the D is unclear. The CDR3 sequence is 12 residues long. Germline assignment: CDR1 MDHEN and CDR2 SYDVKM. Trimming removed 6 bases from V and 3 bases from J, with 9 bases in between. The CDR3 loop reads CASSTVGYEQYF. The CDR3 DNA sequence: TGTGCCAGCAGCACAGTCGGCTACGAGCAGTACTTC.

This clone occurred a few times. The chain uses TRBV5-6 and TRBJ2-7; D may be TRBD1 (6 bases). Between the trimmed V and J ends, which lost 1 base and 4 bases, there was a span of 24 bases. Germline lookup yields CDR1 SGHDT and CDR2 YYEEEE. This CDR3 is built from 18 residues. This chain's CDR3 is CASSLSGRGLEGRYEQYF. The CDR3 DNA is TGTGCCAGCAGCTTGTCAGGCAGGGGCCTAGAGGGTCGGTACGAGCAGTACTTC.

This clone was observed a handful of times. V usage is TRBV30 and J usage is TRBJ2-7; D possibly corresponds to TRBD2 (6 bases). The CDR3 contains 14 residues. The germline V gene has CDR1 GTSNPN and CDR2 SVGIG (reference sequence). With 4 bases removed from V and 0 bases from J, the gap between germline ends came to 13 bases. CDR3 nucleotides: TGTGCCTGGAAGGTTAATAGCGGCTCCTACGAGCAGTACTTC. It translates to CAWKVNSGSYEQYF.

This clone was found a few times. The rearrangement links TRBV30 to TRBJ2-7; a possible D gene is TRBD2 (6 bases). Germline V lookup: CDR1 GTSNPN, CDR2 SVGIG (reference sequence). The CDR3 contains 11 residues. Trimming pared 2 bases from V and 6 bases from J, leaving 8 bases between. The DNA of the CDR3 is TGTGCCTGGAGTCTAGCGAGCGAGCAGTACTTC. The encoded protein is CAWSLASEQYF.

The V call is TRBV29-1, the J call TRBJ1-3; 8 nucleotides agree with TRBD1. Germline CDR1 SQVTM, CDR2 ANQGSEA. V gave up 2 bases and J gave up 4 bases; unmatched junction bases: 4. This CDR3 contains 14 residues. The CDR3 DNA is TGCAGCGTTGAAATAAACAGGGGGGGAAACACCATATATTTT. It yields the protein CSVEINRGGNTIYF.

J is TRBJ2-7 and V is TRBV5-1; 8 bases are a match to TRBD1. Germline V lookup: CDR1 SGHRS, CDR2 YFSETQ. The V and J ends lost 0 bases and 4 bases, in that order; junction bases with no gene match: 9. The CDR3 length is 16 residues. The CDR3, as DNA: TGCGCCAGCAGCTTGGGGATCCAGGGGGCTAGTTACGAGCAGTACTTC. Translation: CASSLGIQGASYEQYF.

The chain couples TRBV19 to TRBJ1-5; the match to TRBD1 covers 9 bases. Germline loops: CDR1 LNHDA, CDR2 SQIVND (reference sequence). The CDR3 length is 16 residues. Unmatched junction bases numbered 5, after V lost 4 bases and J lost 1 base. DNA for the CDR3: TGTGCCAGTAGTAAAGCCACAGGGGGCAGCAATCAGCCCCAGCATTTT. Encoded protein: CASSKATGGSNQPQHF.

The V and J genes are TRBV5-1 and TRBJ1-1; 8 nucleotides agree with TRBD1. The germline V gene encodes CDR1 SGHRS and CDR2 YFSETQ. This CDR3 comprises 14 residues. V gave up 4 bases and J gave up 3 bases; unmatched junction bases: 5. The CDR3 DNA sequence: TGCGCCAGCAGCAGTACGACAGGGGACACTGAAGCTTTCTTT. The encoded protein is CASSSTTGDTEAFF.

The gene calls are TRBV20-1 and TRBJ2-7, with 7 nucleotides matching TRBD2. The CDR3 runs to 9 residues. Losses at the gene ends were 6 bases for V and 7 bases for J; bases not matched to a gene: 0. Germline CDR1 reads DFQATT; CDR2 reads SNEGSKA (reference sequence). The DNA of the CDR3 is TGCAGTGCCGGGGGGGAGCAGTACTTC. This codes for CSAGGEQYF.

The CDR3 coding sequence is TGTGCCATCAGTGGGAGGACAGGGGGTAATTACGAGCAGTACTTC. Its translation: CAISGRTGGNYEQYF. This chain joins TRBV10-3 and TRBJ2-7; TRBD1 aligns across 10 bases. Germline CDR1 and CDR2: ENHRY and SYGVKD. V dropped 4 bases and J dropped 4; count of bases not matched to a gene: 7. CDR3 size: 15 residues.

V usage is TRBV6-5 and J usage is TRBJ1-3; 9 positions agree with TRBD1. Per germline, CDR1 MNHEY and CDR2 SVGAGI. J lost 9 bases, V lost 6 bases, and 12 bases had no gene match. This CDR3 has 15 amino acids. The CDR3 is CASRGQGLLFGTIYF. CDR3 coding DNA: TGTGCCAGCAGAGGACAGGGGCTTTTATTTGGCACCATATATTTT.

The chain links TRBV28 to TRBJ2-7; 9 bases fit TRBD1. The CDR3 is 13 residues long. The V gene end was trimmed by 8 bases and the J gene end by 2 bases; junction bases not matched to a gene: 4. CDR1 and CDR2 (germline): MDHEN, SYDVKM. This CDR3 is CASRRTGAYEQYF. The CDR3 DNA reads as TGTGCCAGCCGGAGGACAGGGGCCTACGAGCAGTACTTC.

V is TRBV13 and J is TRBJ1-2, with D tentatively TRBD1 (6 bases). V dropped 1 base and J dropped 6 bases, with 12 bases sitting between them. This CDR3 has 14 residues. Germline values: CDR1 PRHDT, CDR2 FYEKMQ (reference sequence). This CDR3 reads CASSLERGADGYTF. CDR3 coding DNA: TGTGCCAGCAGCTTAGAGCGGGGGGCGGATGGCTACACCTTC. Filled out from reference TRBV13 and TRBJ1-2, the complete variable domain reads AAGVIQSPRHLIKEKRETATLKCYPIPRHDTVYWYQQGPGQDPQFLISFYEKMQSDKGSIPDRFSAQQFSDYHSELNMSSLELGDSALYFCASSLERGADGYTFGSGTRLTVV.

This clone was seen a handful of times. The V call is TRBV6-5, the J call TRBJ1-2; TRBD1 is a possible D gene (6 bases). With 5 bases removed from V and 4 bases from J, the gap between germline ends came to 17 bases. CDR3 length: 15 amino acids. The germline CDR1 and CDR2 sequences are MNHEY and SVGAGI. Here the CDR3 DNA reads TGTGCCAGCAGTCCTCAACAGGGCGTAGGCTATGGCTACACCTTC. Translating it yields CASSPQQGVGYGYTF.

This sequence joins TRBV25-1 and TRBJ2-1; perhaps TRBD2 as D (6 bases). CDR1 MGHDK and CDR2 SYGVNS come from the germline V gene. Trimming left V 4 bases short and J 2 bases short, with 9 bases between. The CDR3 loop spans 14 amino acids. CDR3 nucleotide sequence: TGTGCCAGCAGTGTCGGGGGTACCTACAATGAGCAGTTCTTC. Protein sequence: CASSVGGTYNEQFF.

The rearrangement uses TRBV18 and TRBJ1-1, with 10 bases lining up with TRBD1. The CDR3 extends over 15 amino acids. Germline V gene lookup returns CDR1 KGHSH and CDR2 LQKENI. V trimming: 0 bases; J trimming: 6 bases; junction bases outside the gene matches: 4. The CDR3: CASSPPMGQGSEAFF. The CDR3 DNA follows: TGTGCCAGCTCACCACCTATGGGACAGGGGTCTGAAGCTTTCTTT.

A remark on this clone: A junction end diverges from the germline sequence, so it may reflect a read error. J is TRBJ2-2 and V is TRBV7-2, with a tentative D call TRBD1 (5 bases). Per the germline V gene, CDR1 is SGHTA and CDR2 is FQGNSA. The CDR3 loop spans 18 amino acids. The CDR3 sequence is CASSFTILGAGNSGELFF. CDR3 bases: TGTGCCAGCAGCTTCACAATCCTAGGGGCAGGGAACAGCGGGGAGCTGTTTTTT.

The rearrangement joins TRBV5-1 to TRBJ1-6; 8 bases agree with TRBD1. V lost 1 base to trimming and J lost 5 bases; unmatched junction nucleotides: 5. Per germline, CDR1 SGHRS and CDR2 YFSETQ. This CDR3 is 16 amino acids long. The CDR3 spells CASSLQGAMDNSPLHF. The CDR3 DNA sequence: TGCGCCAGCAGCTTGCAGGGGGCGATGGATAATTCACCCCTCCACTTT. The whole variable domain, remainder taken from reference TRBV5-1 and TRBJ1-6, is KAGVTQTPRYLIKTRGQQVTLSCSPISGHRSVSWYQQTPGQGLQFLFEYFSETQRNKGNFPGRFSGRQFSNSRSEMNVSTLELGDSALYLCASSLQGAMDNSPLHFGNGTRLTVT.